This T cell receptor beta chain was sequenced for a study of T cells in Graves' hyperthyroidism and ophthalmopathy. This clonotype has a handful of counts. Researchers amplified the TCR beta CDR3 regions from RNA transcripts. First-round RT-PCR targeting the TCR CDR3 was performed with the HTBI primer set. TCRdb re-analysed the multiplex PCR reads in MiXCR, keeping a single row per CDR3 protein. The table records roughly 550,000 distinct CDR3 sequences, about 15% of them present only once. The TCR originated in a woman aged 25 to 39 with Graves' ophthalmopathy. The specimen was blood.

For the CDR3, the DNA is TGCAGTGCTAGAGATCTTCCGAACACTGAAGCTTTCTTT. It is translated as CSARDLPNTEAFF. The chain uses TRBV20-1 and TRBJ1-1; D gene ambiguous. The germline gives CDR1 DFQATT, CDR2 SNEGSKA (reference sequence). The CDR3 is made up of 13 amino acids. V lost 0 bases and J 1 base, leaving 6 bases between the germline ends.